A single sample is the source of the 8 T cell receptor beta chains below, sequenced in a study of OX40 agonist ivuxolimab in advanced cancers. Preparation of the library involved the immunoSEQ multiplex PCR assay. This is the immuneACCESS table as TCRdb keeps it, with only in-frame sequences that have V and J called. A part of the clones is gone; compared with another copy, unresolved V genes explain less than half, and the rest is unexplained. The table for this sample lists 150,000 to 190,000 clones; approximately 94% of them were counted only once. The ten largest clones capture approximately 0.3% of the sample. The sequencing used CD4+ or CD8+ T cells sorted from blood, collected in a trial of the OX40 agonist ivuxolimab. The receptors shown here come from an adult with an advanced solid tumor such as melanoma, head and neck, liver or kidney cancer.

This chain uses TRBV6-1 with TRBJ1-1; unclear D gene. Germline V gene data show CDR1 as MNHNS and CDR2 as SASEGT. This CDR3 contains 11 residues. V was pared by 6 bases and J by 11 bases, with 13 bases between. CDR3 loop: CASSQTARAFF. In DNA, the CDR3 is TGTGCCAGCAGCCAAACAGCGAGGGCTTTCTTT.

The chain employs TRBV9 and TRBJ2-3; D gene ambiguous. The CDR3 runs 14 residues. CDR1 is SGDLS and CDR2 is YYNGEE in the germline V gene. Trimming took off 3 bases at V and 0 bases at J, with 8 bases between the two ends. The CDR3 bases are TGTGCCAGCAGCGCCAGTTCTAGCACAGATACGCAGTATTTT. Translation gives CASSASSSTDTQYF.

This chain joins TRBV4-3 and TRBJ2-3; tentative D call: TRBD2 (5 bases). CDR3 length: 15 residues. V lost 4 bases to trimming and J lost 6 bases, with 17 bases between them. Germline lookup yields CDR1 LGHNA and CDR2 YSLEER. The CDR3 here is CASSPRTYLGDTQYF. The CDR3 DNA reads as TGCGCCAGCAGCCCTCGGACTTACCTAGGGGATACGCAGTATTTT.

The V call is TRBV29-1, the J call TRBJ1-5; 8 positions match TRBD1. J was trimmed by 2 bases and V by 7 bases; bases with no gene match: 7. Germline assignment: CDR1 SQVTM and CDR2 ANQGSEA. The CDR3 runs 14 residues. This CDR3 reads CSAGQGIGNQPQHF. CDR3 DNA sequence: TGCAGCGCCGGACAGGGAATAGGCAATCAGCCCCAGCATTTT. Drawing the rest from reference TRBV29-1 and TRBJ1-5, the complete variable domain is SAVISQKPSRDICQRGTSLTIQCQVDSQVTMMFWYRQQPGQSLTLIATANQGSEATYESGFVIDKFPISRPNLTFSTLTVSNMSPEDSSIYLCSAGQGIGNQPQHFGDGTRLSIL.

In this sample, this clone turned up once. In DNA form, the CDR3 reads TGTGCCAGCAGTTTGGCGGTAGCGGGAGGGCCAGGGAACATTCAGTACTTC. Translation: CASSLAVAGGPGNIQYF. The rearrangement uses TRBV28 and TRBJ2-4, with TRBD2 identical over 11 bases. V gave up 3 bases and J gave up 7 bases; unmatched junction bases: 11. Germline CDR1 MDHEN, CDR2 SYDVKM. The CDR3 consists of 17 residues. Full variable domain (rest looked up from reference TRBV28 and TRBJ2-4): DVKVTQSSRYLVKRTGEKVFLECVQDMDHENMFWYRQDPGLGLRLIYFSYDVKMKEKGDIPEGYSVSREKKERFSLILESASTNQTSMYLCASSLAVAGGPGNIQYFGAGTRLSVL.

As DNA, the CDR3 is TGTGCCAGCGCAGGGAGAGCGGGACCTTACAATGAGCAGTTCTTC. Its protein product is CASAGRAGPYNEQFF. The J gene is TRBJ2-1, the V gene TRBV5-6; 7 bases match TRBD2. The CDR3 length is 15 residues. CDR1 and CDR2 from the germline V gene are SGHDT and YYEEEE. V lost 7 bases and J lost 4; bases outside the gene matches: 11.

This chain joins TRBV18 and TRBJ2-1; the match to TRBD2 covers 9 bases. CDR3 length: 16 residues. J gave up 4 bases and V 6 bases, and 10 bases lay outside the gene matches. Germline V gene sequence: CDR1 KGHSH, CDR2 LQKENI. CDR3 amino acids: CASSPNSGGMYNEQFF. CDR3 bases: TGTGCCAGCTCGCCGAATAGCGGGGGCATGTACAATGAGCAGTTCTTC.

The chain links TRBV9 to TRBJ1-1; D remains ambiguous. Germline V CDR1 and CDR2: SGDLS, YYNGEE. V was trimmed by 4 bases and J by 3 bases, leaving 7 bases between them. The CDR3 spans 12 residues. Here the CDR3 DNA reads TGTGCCAGCAGCCCTGGGCACACTGAAGCTTTCTTT. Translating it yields CASSPGHTEAFF.